Many counts were recorded for the clone carrying this TCR beta chain. The data were taken from a study of T cells in Graves' hyperthyroidism and ophthalmopathy. There are 13 residues in the CDR3. The germline V gene has CDR1 SGHAT and CDR2 FQNNGV. Trimming cost V 3 bases and J 5 bases; bases outside gene matches: 3. TCR beta CDR3 regions were amplified from RNA transcripts. HTBI primers drove first-round RT-PCR of the TCR CDR3. TCRdb called the multiplex PCR reads again in MiXCR, with one record for every CDR3 protein. The repertoire holds some 500,000 distinct CDR3 sequences, with roughly a sixth as singletons.

This receptor was identified in a woman in her twenties or thirties with Graves' ophthalmopathy. The V call is TRBV11-2, the J call TRBJ2-7, with 8 bases that match TRBD1. The sequenced material came from blood. CDR3 nucleotides: TGTGCCAGCAGCTTGGACAGGGACCACGAGCAGTACTTC. This encodes CASSLDRDHEQYF.